Described below is a single T cell receptor (beta chain) sequence and its context. The record originates from a study of blood T cell repertoires in COVID-19. Study-level information: The United States, Italy and Spain were the sources of the acute and convalescent COVID-19 samples. Sample material is recorded as cDNA or gDNA derived from T cells, B-cell-depleted T cells, or PBMCs.

Source study methods: Amplification from reference gene primers served as the basis for estimated nucleated cell counts. Measured with immunoSEQ multiplex PCR; TCRdb has only the in-frame clones, and not every one. V and J calls and clone size are copied from that table; D and trimming were computed from the DNA. The repertoire holds about 100,000 clones, about 85% seen once, with around 13% in the top ten. Trimming pared 4 bases from V and 4 bases from J, leaving 9 bases between. Germline V gene lookup returns CDR1 SGHDT and CDR2 YYEEEE. CDR3 size: 12 residues. The receptor comes from a human donor in a cohort sampled during active COVID-19. The chain employs TRBV5-6 and TRBJ2-7, with D maybe TRBD1 (5 bases). Sequences were obtained from peripheral blood. DNA of the CDR3: TGTGCCAGCAGCCGAACAGGTTACGAGCAGTACTTC. Translating it yields CASSRTGYEQYF.